The T cell receptor (beta chain) under discussion was sequenced for a study of shared clonotypes between healthy human individuals (TCRdb year 2020). With respect to the entire study: A couple of women and three men aged 18 to 49 years were included in the cohort. Libraries were prepared and TCR repertoires were sequenced by different laboratories using diverse techniques, in order to increase sequencing depth and limit assay-specific biases. For each donor, CD4 naive and CD4 memory were each given three plates, CD8 naive was given two plates, and CD8 memory was given one plate. Blood TCR repertoires of roughly five healthy adults were deeply sequenced to estimate repertoire size and the extent of clonotype sharing between individuals. Leukapheresis yielded between about 0.94 and 9.5 billion PBMCs per donor.

CD8 naive samples consisted of CD45RO-negative cells that were positively selected for CCR7, yielding a CD45RA+CCR7+ population without TemRA cells. Healthy HIV-negative adults with no recently reported acute infections or vaccinations were included as donors. Every donor was a Caucasian adult living in Nashville, Tennessee, USA. Blood was obtained by leukapheresis, after which PBMCs were separated by Ficoll-Histopaque density gradient centrifugation and cryopreserved in liquid nitrogen vapor phase. Analytical flow cytometry was used to check the purity and quantity of each magnetically sorted T cell population. Each sorted fraction had its genomic DNA isolated and then quantified by UV absorbance on a Nanodrop 2000c. Turning to this clone: This clone's antigen is unknown. Per-nucleotide qualities are absent, and no much larger clonotype sits a single base away.

The study at large found these results: Around 5% of naive CD4, around 3.6% of naive CD8, around 2.3% of memory CD4, and about 0.4% of memory CD8 clonotypes were shared across several donors. Sampling was limited to blood, and TCR repertoires in tissue likely differ from TCR repertoires in blood. Rarefaction of sorted-subset datasets indicated incomplete sequencing despite the large sequencing depth. Pairwise subsampling led to the expectation that sequencing depth would affect the degree of clonotype sharing among donors. Compared with non-shared clonotypes, clonotypes shared by all four sorted-subset donors had higher generation probabilities. Because the study included only a small number of donors, the genetic and exposure-history diversity represented was limited. Naive subsets generally had larger estimated clonotype richness than memory subsets did.

Using the deep immunoSEQ assay, multiplex PCR amplified TCR CDR3 regions from genomic DNA. Extracted genomic DNA from each cell subset was spread evenly across all wells of several immunoSEQ 96-well plates, with each plate serving as a replicate. Each replicate PCR for sorted subsets received around 210 ng genomic DNA, equal to some 32,000 T cell genomes. The purified libraries were quantified using a Qubit 3.0 fluorometer, sized with a Bioanalyzer 2100, and then quantified again using the KAPA Library Quantification kit. Every immunoSEQ 96-well plate was sequenced on a dedicated single-read 150-cycle Illumina NextSeq 550 flow cell. The original pipeline was this. The immunoSEQ output contained only junctional sequences without quality scores, so filtering could not match that applied to full-length reads. To assign V/J genes and CDR3, sequences were annotated using PyIR, a Python wrapper for IgBLAST v1.9, with IMGT germline references. Reads with weak V/J assignments (E-value above 1e-6), missing CDR3, stop codons, out-of-frame junctions, or ambiguous translated residues were removed. V3J clonotypes were defined by identical inferred V gene, J gene, and CDR3 amino acid sequence. Percentage overlap between repertoires was computed as shared unique clonotypes divided by the size of the smaller repertoire. Richness of each repertoire was evaluated using RTK rarefaction, the Chao1 estimator, and Recon v2.1 estimates of unobserved clonotypes. Generation probabilities were computed with OLGA for all TCRbeta clonotypes obtained by the gDNA method from a handful of donors. TCRdb stores this immuneACCESS table with in-frame sequences only. Part of the clones is absent; in the studies checked, under half of the shortfall reflects unresolved V genes, and no reason is known for the rest. From that table come the V and J calls and clone size; the DNA was used to work out D and trimming. In this sample the table shows about 2.1 million clones, 90% to 95% of which occur a single time. More than 1.5% of the sample goes to the ten largest clones.

The junction shows trimming of 8 bases on V and 3 bases on J, and the gene matches do not reach 10 bases of it. Including cysteine and phenylalanine, the CDR3 has 14 amino acids. CDR3 DNA is the only sequence kept; it has 42 bases, read in frame from the first base. CDR1 and CDR2 (MNHNY, SVGAGI) derive from the germline V gene (reference sequence). The V and J segments used are TRBV6-6 and TRBJ2-7, with 7 bases matching TRBD2. The receptor's source is a man aged 18 to 30 in good health. Some clones in this sample may be carry-over from other donors' samples. Sequences were obtained from naive CD8+ T cells from PBMCs. The cell subset or site label, read with the paper, signifies: CD45RA+CCR7+. The sequenced DNA: TGTGCCAGCCGTAGCGGGTCAGTAGTCTACGAGCAGTACTTC. Translated, it reads CASRSGSVVYEQYF.